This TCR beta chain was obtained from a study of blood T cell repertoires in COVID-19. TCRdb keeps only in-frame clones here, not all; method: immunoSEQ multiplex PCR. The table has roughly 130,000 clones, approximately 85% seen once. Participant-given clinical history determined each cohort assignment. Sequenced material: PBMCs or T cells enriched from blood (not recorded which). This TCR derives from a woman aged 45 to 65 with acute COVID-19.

CDR3 in DNA: TGTGCCAGTAGTATTGCAGGGAATACTGGAAACACCATATATTTT. This codes for CASSIAGNTGNTIYF. The chain links TRBV19 to TRBJ1-3; possible D gene TRBD1, 5 bases. Germline V gene lookup returns CDR1 LNHDA and CDR2 SQIVND (reference sequence). Trimming removed 3 bases from V and 2 bases from J, with 11 bases in between. The CDR3 totals 15 residues.